The text below deals with one T cell receptor beta chain. Its target antigen remains unknown. The record has no base qualities; no much larger clone is one base away. The protocol used for the library was the immunoSEQ multiplex PCR assay. For the multiplex PCR, a mixture combining 60 forward primers for TCR Vbeta segments and 13 reverse primers for TCR Jbeta segments was used. The CDR3 region of rearranged TCR beta genes was amplified from genomic DNA with a multiplex PCR assay. Amplified TCR beta libraries were sequenced as 87-base-pair reads on the Illumina HiSeq System. In the original analysis: In a later analysis, tens of millions of unique TCR beta chains were counted across the approximately 640 repertoires, and about 10 million of these chains were shared by at least two donors. Raw reads were error-corrected and collapsed into unique sequences by a nearest-neighbor algorithm in which closely related sequences were merged to remove PCR and sequencing errors. To assign V, D and J gene segments, CDR3 sequences were aligned to IMGT reference sequences. For a sequence to be retained, a match of at least six nucleotides was required to both a V gene segment and a J gene segment. Rearrangements were called productive when the CDR3 lacked stop codons and stayed in frame with V and J; all others were non-productive. Following IMGT convention, CDR3 was defined as the stretch from the second conserved V-encoded cysteine up to the conserved J-encoded phenylalanine. The earlier analysis of 550 to 650 of the donors excluded any sequence lacking an unambiguous match to a single V gene segment. An earlier analysis of several hundred of the donors called V segments functional above 56.7% productive rearrangements and segregating when the between-donor standard deviation exceeded 5%. A statistical classification framework was developed to diagnose cytomegalovirus status using the catalog of TCR beta chain sequences. V and J gene assignment, in a later analysis, came from comparing TCR nucleotide sequences with IMGT/GENE-DB human TR gene sequences. A later analysis assigned CDR3 sequences and most-parsimonious VDJ recombination scenarios with the TCRdist pipeline. A later analysis defined each TCR beta chain by its CDR3 amino acid sequence plus V-gene family, and excluded reads lacking a unique V-gene family. As a way to deal with suspected cross-contamination and a sequencing artifact, a later analysis dropped more than 500 nucleotide sequences that were highly shared and had low generation probability. For each public chain, a later analysis derived a clonal expansion index from normalized ranks of inferred template counts within each repertoire. Generation probabilities in a later analysis came from a VDJ recombination model fitted to out-of-frame rearrangements, and those results were checked against IGoR. Hypergeometric tests were used in a later analysis to score TCR-TCR, TCR-HLA and TCR-CMV co-occurrence, with a repertoire-size bias correction applied to the TCR pairs. A later analysis estimated false discovery rates by permuting HLA or CMV assignments 20 times. In a later analysis, co-occurring TCRs were grouped using DBSCAN, and TCRdist sequence similarity was added for clustering within HLA-allele-positive subsets. Co-occurrence clustering excluded repertoires with fewer than 30,000 or more than 120,000 public chains, plus five with anomalous nucleotide sharing. TCRdb carries this immuneACCESS record with in-frame sequences only. Its versions omit some clonotypes, under half of them owing to an unresolved V gene in the studies checked, with the rest unexplained. V and J calls and clone size are given by that table; D and trimming were obtained from the DNA. The sample table holds 150,000 to 200,000 clones, of which 80% were seen once. 1.1% of the sample rests with the top ten.

The sample originates from a study of cytomegalovirus exposure and HLA in healthy donors (dated by TCRdb to about 2017). With respect to the entire study: According to an earlier analysis of 587 of the donors, about 170 million T cells yielded some 120 million unique TCR beta sequences and around 300 Gb of sequence data. An early release covering 550 to 700 HLA-typed donors comprised approximately 300 gigabases of sequencing data and around 80 million unique TCR sequences. Of the 398 genotyped donors, about 84% fell in the genetic ancestry cluster associated with self-reported Caucasian donors. The study aimed to test whether cataloging public T cell receptors could reveal signatures of past pathogen exposure. The study profiled the T cell repertoires of hundreds of subjects by immunosequencing and related them to cytomegalovirus serostatus. Along with the approximately 700-subject first cohort, a separate validation cohort of around 110 different subjects was used. To predict cytomegalovirus infection status, the study brought together high-throughput TCR immunosequencing, statistical association of individual TCRs with disease status, and machine learning. To study patterns of TCR occurrence, a later analysis re-analyzed previously published TCR beta repertoires from 700 or so donors and added high-resolution HLA genotyping. In the later analysis, no new phenotypic data were used to find candidate immune exposures; instead, reliance was placed on TCR beta sequences and their occurrence across donors. In an earlier analysis of over 550 of the donors, high-throughput TCR beta sequencing was used to judge whether each TCR beta V gene segment behaved as functional or pseudogenic. Alongside the repertoire data, information on donor age, sex, ethnicity and CMV serostatus was compiled. In a later genetic analysis, genome-wide SNP genotypes for about three fifths of the roughly 670 donors were used, and that subset was treated as a discovery cohort. Every repertoire in the discovery cohort had been generated on one and the same sequencing platform. HLA typing included class I and class II loci at four-digit resolution. The number of typed donors differed by locus: about 629-630 for A, B, C, DRB1 and DQB1; 500 to 550 for DQA1; around 580 for DPA1; and about 450 for DPB1. About five DR-DQ haplotypes were handled as single units for association and clustering because linkage in the cohort was strong. Among 398 genotyped donors of the cohort, an average of roughly 240,000 unique TCR beta nucleotide sequences were sequenced per donor, roughly a sixth of them non-productive. What the research found in general, with its limitations: Broadly in line with IMGT annotations, most TCR beta V segments showed up in productive rearrangements about 90% or about 30% of the time in an earlier analysis of a few hundred of the donors. Several of the top co-occurrence clusters appeared to be linked to parvovirus B19, influenza, CMV and Epstein-Barr virus, according to a later analysis. Most CMV-associated TCR beta chains appeared to be HLA-restricted in a later analysis, and the HLA associations seemed to be driven largely by CMV exposure. A few of the identified cytomegalovirus-associated TCR beta chains were confirmed in vitro to be specific for cytomegalovirus antigens. The authors suggested that the approach could potentially be extended to other disease states and immunological phenotypes. The 87-base-pair reads could not distinguish some IMGT-functional V segments, including TRBV6-2 and TRBV6-3, so those segments were excluded. Only TCR beta chains were sequenced in this cohort, and the absence of alpha or paired-chain data limited detectable features. The only immune exposure information available for the cohort was CMV serostatus. When HLA alleles, especially DR and DQ, strongly co-occurred, TCR associations were difficult to assign to individual alleles. Seventeen rarely observed V segments, including chromosome 9 orphons, were excluded from the earlier analysis of several hundred of the donors because counts were too low. The study listed 150 to 200 TCR beta chains as associated with cytomegalovirus. In a later analysis, the rate of TCR association differed among HLA loci, with DRB1 alleles having the most associated TCRs and HLA-C alleles having the fewest. In a later analysis, around 17,000 TCR beta sequences were associated with specific HLA alleles at a false discovery rate of 0.05. The sequencing pipeline was judged likely to have produced a cluster of highly shared sequence variants as a technical artifact. According to a later genetic analysis, donors in an Asian-associated ancestry cluster had fewer N-insertions in productive TCRs than the roughly 660-donor mean. Most TCR sequences were seen in very few donors, while some public TCRs were found in many individuals. HLA typing was unavailable for some donors at each locus, so association tests used only the typed subset. In a later genetic analysis, a missense DCLRE1C variant was associated with V-gene and J-gene trimming of TCR beta chains, and the association was replicated in an independent cohort. A further reported finding was that TCR beta sequences accurately predicted the HLA-A and HLA-B alleles for most subjects in the first cohort. Linkage disequilibrium might explain the correlated functional status among segregating V segments, but an unknown experimental factor could not be excluded. In both the original and validation cohorts, the classifier was reported to diagnose cytomegalovirus status with high specificity and sensitivity. Presence/absence analyses assumed roughly uniform sequencing depth across donors, an assumption that may not hold. In a later analysis, HLA-associated TCR beta chains were found to be more clonally expanded and to have lower generation probabilities than equally common non-associated chains.

CDR1 and CDR2, per the germline V gene, are SGHTA and FQGTGA. Measured from the cysteine to the phenylalanine, the CDR3 is 16 residues long. Solely the CDR3 DNA is kept, with 48 bases framed from the first base. After removal of 5 bases from V and 5 bases from J, the junction retains 10 bases not matched to a gene. The cohort consisted of hundreds of healthy bone marrow donors. Cohort members were all nominally healthy when sampled, although unrecorded immune exposures were likely present. The donor was CMV seronegative and belonged to the group of 352 seronegative cohort members. A peripheral blood sample was provided by each donor, and peripheral blood mononuclear cells were used for TCR beta sequencing. Genomic DNA extraction from the blood cell samples was performed with the Qiagen DNeasy Blood Extraction Kit.

Sequenced material: PBMCs. The chain employs TRBV7-3 and TRBJ2-1, and 9 bases in between align with TRBD2. This clonotype originated in a woman between 40 and 50 years old in good health and CMV-seronegative. The sequenced DNA is TGTGCCAGCAGCCAGCTTAGCGGGAGTTTCGACAATGAGCAGTTCTTC. Protein translation: CASSQLSGSFDNEQFF.